This T cell receptor beta chain was identified in a study of T cell changes during pregnancy in multiple sclerosis. Germline CDR1 SEHNR, CDR2 FQNEAQ (reference sequence). The length of the CDR3 is 15 residues. Losses at the gene ends were 3 bases for V and 6 bases for J; bases not matched to a gene: 6. The sample holds one count of this clone. Sequencing was performed with immunoSEQ multiplex PCR; in TCRdb, only in-frame clones are kept and a portion is missing. The data contain 54,000 or so clones, 90% to 95% of them singletons. The J gene is TRBJ2-3, the V gene TRBV7-9; 10 bases line up with TRBD2. The sequencing used CD4+ T cells from peripheral blood mononuclear cells, collected before pregnancy. This sequence was found in a female donor with multiple sclerosis, enrolled in a pregnancy study. This chain's CDR3 is CASSLASGSLDTQYF. CDR3 in DNA: TGTGCCAGCAGCTTGGCTAGCGGGAGTTTGGATACGCAGTATTTT.